This T cell receptor (beta chain) was found in a study of shared clonotypes between healthy human individuals. Clones were sequenced by immunoSEQ multiplex PCR, and TCRdb holds only the in-frame ones, with some missing. Of around 640,000 clones listed, 95% to 97% are singletons. CD45RO-negative, CCR7-positively selected cells formed the naive CD8 fraction, excluding terminally differentiated effector memory CD45RA+ cells. V was clipped by 2 bases and J by 10 bases, with 10 bases between them. CDR1 is SGHVS and CDR2 is FQNEAQ in the germline V gene. There are 12 residues in the CDR3. Material: naive CD8+ T cells sorted from blood. This clonotype was obtained from a woman aged 30 to 39 in good health. The chain is built from TRBV7-8 and TRBJ2-3, with unresolved D. CDR3 loop: CASSLTAGSQYF. The CDR3 nucleotides are TGTGCCAGCAGCTTAACGGCCGGGTCGCAGTATTTT.